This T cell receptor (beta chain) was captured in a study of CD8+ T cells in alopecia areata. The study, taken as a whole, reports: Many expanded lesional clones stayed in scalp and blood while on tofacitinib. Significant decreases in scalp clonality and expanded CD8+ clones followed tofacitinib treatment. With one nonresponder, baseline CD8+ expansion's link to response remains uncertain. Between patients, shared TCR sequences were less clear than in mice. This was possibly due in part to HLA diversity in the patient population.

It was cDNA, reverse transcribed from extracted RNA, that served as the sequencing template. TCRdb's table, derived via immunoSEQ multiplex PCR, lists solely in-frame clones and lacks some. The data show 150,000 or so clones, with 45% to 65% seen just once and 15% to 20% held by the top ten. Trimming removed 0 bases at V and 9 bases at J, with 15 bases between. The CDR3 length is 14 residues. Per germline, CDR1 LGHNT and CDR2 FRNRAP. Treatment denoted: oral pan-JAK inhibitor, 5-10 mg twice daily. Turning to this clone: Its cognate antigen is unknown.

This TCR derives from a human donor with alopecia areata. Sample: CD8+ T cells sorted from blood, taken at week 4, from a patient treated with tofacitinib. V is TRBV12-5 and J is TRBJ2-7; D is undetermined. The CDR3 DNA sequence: TGTGCTAGTGGTTTGGTACCGGAGTCCTGGGGGCAGTACTTC. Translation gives CASGLVPESWGQYF.